What follows is one TCR beta chain and its context. These data come from a study of technical replicates of blood from several donors. Generated by immunoSEQ multiplex PCR, the TCRdb table keeps only in-frame clones and is missing some. In the table there are tens of thousands of clones, approximately 94% of which are singletons. Germline V gene sequence: CDR1 MNHNS, CDR2 SASEGT. The CDR3 is 13 residues long. V lost 4 bases to trimming and J lost 6 bases; unmatched junction nucleotides: 0. The sequence derives from a human donor in good health. This chain connects TRBV6-1 to TRBJ1-4, with 9 bases lining up with TRBD1. Sequencing was done on a sample of T cells isolated from PBMCs. This chain's CDR3 is CASSGDRDEKLFF. The CDR3, as DNA: TGTGCCAGCAGTGGGGACAGGGATGAAAAACTGTTTTTT.